These 24 T cell receptor beta chains originate from one sample sequenced in a study of shared clonotypes between healthy human individuals. Here immunoSEQ multiplex PCR was the method, and the copy in TCRdb shows in-frame clones only, minus some. The table has around 560,000 clones, 85% to 95% seen once; the top ten hold about 0.11%. Terminally differentiated effector memory CD45RA+ cells were left out of the naive CD8 fraction, which was CD45RO-negative and positively selected for CCR7. Sample: naive CD8+ T cells sorted from blood. These receptors were obtained from a woman aged 25 to 39 in good health.

The chain uses TRBV5-1 and TRBJ2-7; 9 positions agree with TRBD1. CDR1 and CDR2 from the germline V gene are SGHRS and YFSETQ. The CDR3 is made up of 15 amino acids. After removal of 3 bases from V and 0 bases from J, the junction contained 4 bases not matched to a gene. The CDR3 DNA sequence: TGCGCCAGCAGCTGGGGGACAGGGAGCTCCTACGAGCAGTACTTC. It translates to CASSWGTGSSYEQYF.

The chain joins TRBV27 to TRBJ2-3, with 8 bases that match TRBD2. The CDR3 is made up of 16 amino acids. Germline CDR1 reads MNHEY; CDR2 reads SMNVEV (reference sequence). Trimming took 4 bases from V and 4 from J; bases not matched to a gene: 10. CDR3 loop: CASSSPDGRAPDTQYF. For the CDR3, the DNA is TGTGCCAGCAGTTCCCCGGACGGGAGGGCCCCAGATACGCAGTATTTT.

The rearrangement uses TRBV7-9 and TRBJ1-4, with D unclear. This CDR3 spans 13 amino acids. Trimming cost V 2 bases and J 8 bases, with 9 bases left between them. CDR1 SEHNR and CDR2 FQNEAQ come from the germline V gene (reference sequence). CDR3 loop: CASSLLTTEKLFF. The CDR3, as DNA: TGTGCCAGCAGCTTATTGACAACGGAAAAACTGTTTTTT.

The chain combines TRBV4-1 with TRBJ2-7; maybe TRBD2 (6 bases). Trimming shortened V by 1 base and J by 5 bases, and 9 bases separated the two germline ends. Germline lookup yields CDR1 MGHRA and CDR2 YSYEKL. The CDR3 sequence is 13 residues long. The CDR3 DNA is TGCGCCAGCAGCCAAGGGTCGGGGGACGAGCAGTACTTC. Residues: CASSQGSGDEQYF.

The chain couples TRBV2 to TRBJ2-7, with D possibly being TRBD1 or TRBD2 (5 bases each). The V gene's germline CDR1 is SNHLY and CDR2 FYNNEI. The CDR3 totals 13 residues. V shed 5 bases and J shed 3 bases, with 11 bases lying between them. CDR3 in amino acids: CASSTGPNYEQYF. The CDR3 DNA reads as TGTGCCAGCAGTACGGGACCCAACTACGAGCAGTACTTC.

For the CDR3, the DNA is TGTGCCAGCAGCAGGGGACTAGCGGGAGGCCACGAGCAGTACTTC. It encodes CASSRGLAGGHEQYF. The gene calls are TRBV7-9 and TRBJ2-5; TRBD2 matches 15 bases. TRBJ2-7 explains the end of the DNA better; the J call may be wrong. The CDR3 runs 15 residues. Germline values: CDR1 SEHNR, CDR2 FQNEAQ (reference sequence).

As regards this clone: The same CDR3 arises from other DNA sequences in this sample as well. This chain joins TRBV5-4 and TRBJ1-1; no clear D. Germline V gene data show CDR1 as SGHNT and CDR2 as YYREEE (reference sequence). V shed 3 bases and J shed 8 bases, with 8 bases lying between them. The CDR3 spans 11 residues. The CDR3 DNA reads as TGTGCCAGCAGCTCCATTGCCGAAGCTTTCTTT. Translation gives CASSSIAEAFF.

DNA for the CDR3: TGTGCCAGCAGATTCCCCGGCCTGAACACTGAAGCTTTCTTT. Translating it yields CASRFPGLNTEAFF. V usage is TRBV7-8 and J usage is TRBJ1-1, with D unclear. The V end was cut by 6 bases, the J end by 0 bases, with 11 bases between. Germline V gives CDR1 SGHVS, CDR2 FQNEAQ. The CDR3 is 14 amino acids.

The V call is TRBV6-5, the J call TRBJ2-7, with no clear D. Germline CDR1 is MNHEY and CDR2 is SVGAGI. The CDR3 totals 13 residues. Trimming took off 4 bases at V and 3 bases at J, with 10 bases between the two ends. CDR3 in amino acids: CASSFNVGYEQYF. The CDR3 bases are TGTGCCAGCAGTTTTAACGTGGGCTACGAGCAGTACTTC.

This clone came up once. The chain combines TRBV5-4 with TRBJ2-7; TRBD1 matches at 7 bases. Trimming at V came to 0 bases and at J to 2 bases, leaving 2 bases not matched to a gene. Germline V CDR1 and CDR2: SGHNT, YYREEE (reference sequence). The CDR3 consists of 14 residues. The CDR3 region is CASSLEDRTYEQYF. The CDR3 DNA sequence: TGTGCCAGCAGCTTGGAGGACAGGACCTACGAGCAGTACTTC.

This chain links TRBV7-9 with TRBJ2-1, with D uncertain. V lost 5 bases, J lost 0 bases, and 20 bases lay in between. Germline V gene sequence: CDR1 SEHNR, CDR2 FQNEAQ (reference sequence). The CDR3 consists of 18 residues. This CDR3 is CASSPLRPGISSYNEQFF. The CDR3, as DNA: TGTGCCAGCAGCCCACTACGTCCAGGAATAAGCTCCTACAATGAGCAGTTCTTC.

The chain has TRBV7-8 and TRBJ2-7; 10 nucleotides agree with TRBD2. CDR1 and CDR2 from the germline V gene are SGHVS and FQNEAQ. The CDR3 extends over 15 amino acids. The J segment lost 3 bases and the V segment lost 2 bases, leaving 4 bases of the junction unmatched. CDR3 DNA sequence: TGTGCCAGCAGCTTAACTAGCGGGACGTACTACGAGCAGTACTTC. Protein sequence: CASSLTSGTYYEQYF.

The chain recombines TRBV29-1 with TRBJ1-2, with unresolved D. V was shortened by 5 bases and J by 2 bases, with 6 bases between the two germline ends. In germline, CDR1 is SQVTM, CDR2 ANQGSEA. CDR3 length equals 11 residues. The CDR3 nucleotides read TGCAGCGTTACACTAAACTATGGCTACACCTTC. The encoded protein is CSVTLNYGYTF.

The chain is built from TRBV2 and TRBJ1-3; a possible D gene is TRBD1 (5 bases). Between the trimmed V and J ends, which lost 0 bases and 7 bases, there was a span of 16 bases. The V gene's germline CDR1 is SNHLY and CDR2 FYNNEI. This CDR3 spans 16 amino acids. The CDR3 coding sequence is TGTGCCAGCAGTGAAGCGCTGGGACCAAGGAGGAACACCATATATTTT. Its translation is CASSEALGPRRNTIYF.

CDR3 sequence (DNA): TGTGCCAGTAGTTTAACAGGGTTCGGTACTAGCGAGACCCAGTACTTC. Protein sequence: CASSLTGFGTSETQYF. The chain uses TRBV19 and TRBJ2-5; D assignment may be TRBD1 or TRBD2 (6 bases each). CDR1 and CDR2 (germline): LNHDA, SQIVND (reference sequence). Trimming took 5 bases from V and 5 from J, leaving 21 bases between them. This CDR3 is built from 16 residues.

The V call is TRBV11-2, the J call TRBJ1-3; D remains ambiguous. This CDR3 is built from 19 residues. Germline CDR1 reads SGHAT; CDR2 reads FQNNGV. V was cut by 0 bases and J by 0 bases, with 18 bases left in between. The CDR3 nucleotides are TGTGCCAGCAGCTTAGAGAGGTCCACATGGGAAGCCTCTGGAAACACCATATATTTT. Its protein is CASSLERSTWEASGNTIYF.

This chain connects TRBV21-1 to TRBJ1-5. TRBV21-1 is flagged as a pseudogene. The CDR3 sequence is 16 residues long. CDR3 DNA: TGTGCCAGCAGGGAGGAGGAGGGTTCAGGAAATCAGCCCCAGCATTTT. Translation: CASREEEGSGNQPQHF.

The chain joins TRBV27 to TRBJ1-1; D is perhaps TRBD1 (6 bases). The V gene lost 5 bases and the J gene lost 1 base, with 11 bases spanning the gap. The CDR3 loop spans 14 amino acids. Germline V gene lookup returns CDR1 MNHEY and CDR2 SMNVEV (reference sequence). CDR3 DNA sequence: TGTGCCAGCAGTGTCAGACAGGCGAACACTGAAGCTTTCTTT. It encodes CASSVRQANTEAFF.

This chain uses TRBV9 with TRBJ1-5; TRBD1 aligns across 7 bases. Germline CDR1 is SGDLS and CDR2 is YYNGEE. The CDR3 consists of 17 residues. V was pared by 3 bases and J by 5 bases, with 14 bases of the junction left unmatched. CDR3 in DNA: TGTGCCAGCAGCGGTGGAGCCGGGACAGCAATCGATCAGCCCCAGCATTTT. Translated: CASSGGAGTAIDQPQHF.

V gene TRBV28 combines with J gene TRBJ2-2; the D gene is possibly TRBD2 (5 bases). Germline V CDR1 and CDR2: MDHEN, SYDVKM. The CDR3 loop spans 13 amino acids. Here the CDR3 reads CAGENMLTGELFF. CDR3 in DNA: TGTGCTGGGGAGAATATGCTGACCGGGGAGCTGTTTTTT.

On this clone: The sample holds other DNA sequences that translate to the same CDR3. V and J are TRBV19 and TRBJ2-1; no firm D call. Germline values: CDR1 LNHDA, CDR2 SQIVND (reference sequence). The CDR3 is made up of 11 amino acids. Trimming left V 6 bases short and J 7 bases short, with 7 bases between. In DNA, the CDR3 is TGTGCCAGTAGCCTGGGGAATGAGCAGTTCTTC. It translates to CASSLGNEQFF.

Details on this clone: This may be a read error: a much more frequent sequence differs by one nucleotide. The same CDR3 arises from other DNA sequences in this sample as well. The rearrangement uses TRBV5-4 and TRBJ2-7; no reliable D call. Per the germline V gene, CDR1 is SGHNT and CDR2 is YYREEE (reference sequence). The CDR3 has 11 amino acids. Trimming shortened V by 2 bases and J by 4 bases, and 4 bases separated the two germline ends. As DNA, the CDR3 is TGTGCCAGCAGCTTCGGGTACGAGCAGTACTTC. It translates to CASSFGYEQYF.

The gene calls are TRBV6-6 and TRBJ2-7; TRBD1 aligns across 10 bases. Germline trimming cut 4 bases from V and 2 bases from J; bases unmatched to any gene: 5. CDR1 MNHNY and CDR2 SVGAGI come from the germline V gene (reference sequence). The CDR3 totals 15 residues. For the CDR3, the DNA is TGTGCCAGCAGTTTATTAGGGACAGGGGCCTACGAGCAGTACTTC. Its translation is CASSLLGTGAYEQYF.

V and J are TRBV7-9 and TRBJ2-5; D perhaps matches TRBD2 (5 bases). The J call is in doubt because the DNA end fits TRBJ2-7 better. The CDR3 loop spans 15 amino acids. Germline V gives CDR1 SEHNR, CDR2 FQNEAQ (reference sequence). The CDR3 DNA reads TGTGCCAGCAGCTTGTTGGCGGGTAGCTCCTACGAGCAGTACTTC. It specifies CASSLLAGSSYEQYF.